A selection of T cell receptor beta chains follows, all from one sample in a study of blood T cells in healthy people across ages. TCRdb re-derived calls from the 5' RACE reads in MiXCR, one entry per CDR3 protein. Here the sample spans 700,000 to 1,000,000 distinct CDR3 sequences, more than 40% being singletons. What was sequenced was blood. These receptors originate from a man aged 55 to 70 in good health. Each CDR3 is given with its conserved first and last residue. Each record gives: clone size, J gene, V gene, D gene, CDR3 DNA, CDR3 protein. D genes are given only for firm matches. Size is omitted from some rows. Given values are once, few, many or a class for expanded clones.

>NA|TRBJ2-3|TRBV7-9|TRBD2
TGTGCCAGCGCAACCGGGACTAGCGGGTACCTAGATACGCAGTATTTT
CASATGTSGYLDTQYF
>few|TRBJ2-1|TRBV20-1|NA
TGCAGTGCTTACCGATCCTCCGGCACCTTAAGTGAGCAGTTCTTC
CSAYRSSGTLSEQFF
>NA|TRBJ2-7|TRBV24-1|TRBD1
TGTGCCACCAGTTACCAACGACAGGGGAACTACGAGCAGTACTTC
CATSYQRQGNYEQYF
>NA|TRBJ2-7|TRBV20-1|TRBD1
TGCAGTGTTACACCGGGACAGGGATACGAGCAGTACTTC
CSVTPGQGYEQYF
>few|TRBJ1-6|TRBV20-1|NA
TGCAGTGCCACCGGGAGTATCGGTAATTCACCCCTCCACTTT
CSATGSIGNSPLHF
>few|TRBJ2-1|TRBV20-1|NA
TGCAGTGCTACAGGGGAGATCTCCTACAATGAGCAGTTCTTC
CSATGEISYNEQFF
>many|TRBJ2-4|TRBV28|TRBD1
TGTGCCAGCAGTGCCCTGGGGACAGGAATTACTTTTTCCAAAAACATTCAGTACTTC
CASSALGTGITFSKNIQYF
>few|TRBJ2-7|TRBV5-6|TRBD1
TGTGCCAGCAGTTATTTAGACAGGGAACGCGAGCAGTACTTC
CASSYLDREREQYF
>once|TRBJ2-3|TRBV6-2/TRBV6-3|TRBD2
TGTGCCAGCAGACCCATAGCGGGGGGCCCTATCACAGATACGCAGTATTTT
CASRPIAGGPITDTQYF
>NA|TRBJ1-5|TRBV4-3|NA
TGCGCCAGCAGCCCATCGGGGGAGAGCAATCAGCCCCAGCATTTT
CASSPSGESNQPQHF
>NA|TRBJ2-1|TRBV20-1|NA
TGCAGTGCTAGAGATACTGAGGGTATAAGGGGTGAGCAGTTCTTC
CSARDTEGIRGEQFF
>NA|TRBJ2-7|TRBV6-1|NA
TGTGCCAGCAGTGAAGAGAGGGGCTGGGAGCAGTACTTC
CASSEERGWEQYF
>NA|TRBJ2-7|TRBV2|TRBD2
TGTGCCAGCAGTGAAGGAGGGACTAGCGGGGGGGCGAACGAGCAGTACTTC
CASSEGGTSGGANEQYF
>few|TRBJ1-6|TRBV7-8|NA
TGTGCCAGCAGCCCTGGTGGGGGGAATAGCTCCTATAATTCACCCCTCCACTTT
CASSPGGGNSSYNSPLHF
>few|TRBJ2-1|TRBV7-9|NA
TGTGCCAGCAGACCTAGGACTTGGGGCTCCTACAATGAGCAGTTCTTC
CASRPRTWGSYNEQFF
>NA|TRBJ2-7|TRBV7-9|NA
TGTGCCAGCAGTCCGGGTGGGGGGCCCCACGAGCAGTACTTC
CASSPGGGPHEQYF
>NA|TRBJ2-1|TRBV12-3/TRBV12-4|NA
TGTGCCAGCCAACCTCCAGGGTACAATGAGCAGTTCTTC
CASQPPGYNEQFF
>few|TRBJ1-5|TRBV27|TRBD1
TGTGCCAGCAGTTTTCAGGGGGGTGGTCAGCCCCAGCATTTT
CASSFQGGGQPQHF
>NA|TRBJ2-1|TRBV10-1|NA
TGCGCCAGCAGTGAGGGGGTGACAGCTTTGGATGAGCAGTTCTTC
CASSEGVTALDEQFF
>few|TRBJ2-1|TRBV9|TRBD1
TGTGCCAGCAGCGGGAGGACAGGGTTCCATGAGCAGTTCTTC
CASSGRTGFHEQFF
>few|TRBJ2-7|TRBV20-1|TRBD1
TGCAGTGCCGGAAACCCGGACAGGTCCTCCTACGAGCAGTACTTC
CSAGNPDRSSYEQYF
>NA|TRBJ2-7|TRBV14|NA
TGTGCCAGCAACATAGATCCTGGCGAGCAGTACTTC
CASNIDPGEQYF
>NA|TRBJ1-1|TRBV20-1|NA
TGCAGTATACAACAGGGAGGAATGAACACTGAAGCTTTCTTT
CSIQQGGMNTEAFF
>few|TRBJ2-1|TRBV6-1|NA
TGTGCCAGCAGTGGGACAGTCCCCAACAATGAGCAGTTCTTC
CASSGTVPNNEQFF
>NA|TRBJ1-5|TRBV18|NA
TGTGCCAGCTCACATGCTCGGAGCAATCAGCCCCAGCATTTT
CASSHARSNQPQHF
>NA|TRBJ2-1|TRBV10-3|NA
TGTGCCATCAGCGAGCCTACCCGGAATGAGCAGTTCTTC
CAISEPTRNEQFF
>NA|TRBJ2-7|TRBV5-6|NA
TGTGCCAGCAGCATAATGAACGAGCAGTACTTC
CASSIMNEQYF
>NA|TRBJ2-1|TRBV28|TRBD1
TGTGCCAGCAGTCCAGGGACAGCCAACAATGAGCAGTTCTTC
CASSPGTANNEQFF
>NA|TRBJ1-6|TRBV13|TRBD1
TGTGCCAGCAGCTTACTAGGGGGCTCTTATAATTCACCCCTCCACTTT
CASSLLGGSYNSPLHF
>few|TRBJ2-4|TRBV4-3|NA
TGCGCCAGCAGCCAAGATCTCGGCGAGCTAGCCAAAAACATTCAGTACTTC
CASSQDLGELAKNIQYF
>NA|TRBJ2-5|TRBV6-1|TRBD1
TGTGCCAGCAGTGTCGACAGGGGGGTTGAGACCCAGTACTTC
CASSVDRGVETQYF
>few|TRBJ2-5|TRBV9|NA
TGTGCCAGCAGCCAGGGGGGGGCACAAGAGACCCAGTACTTC
CASSQGGAQETQYF
>NA|TRBJ1-5|TRBV27|NA
TGTGCCAGCAGTTTGAAGGGCCCGTGGGACGGCTCCCGGCCCCAGCATTTT
CASSLKGPWDGSRPQHF
>few|TRBJ2-3|TRBV12-3/TRBV12-4|NA
TGTGCCAGCGAACATTCCTGGACAGATACGCAGTATTTT
CASEHSWTDTQYF
>NA|TRBJ2-7|TRBV29-1|TRBD1
TGCAGCGATTCCAGGGGGCACGAGCAGTACTTC
CSDSRGHEQYF
>few|TRBJ2-5|TRBV24-1|NA
TGTGCCACCAGTGATGGTCACCAAGAGACCCAGTACTTC
CATSDGHQETQYF
>NA|TRBJ2-1|TRBV5-1|NA
TGCGCCAGCAGCAAGCTAGGGGATGAGCAGTTCTTC
CASSKLGDEQFF
>few|TRBJ2-1|TRBV2|TRBD2
TGTGCCAGCAGGGGACTAGCGGGGAGCTCCTACAATGAGCAGTTCTTC
CASRGLAGSSYNEQFF
>once|TRBJ1-6|TRBV27|NA
TGTGCCAGCAGTGGGCGGGAGTCCCAGGCACCCCTCCACTTT
CASSGRESQAPLHF
>NA|TRBJ2-7|TRBV20-1|TRBD2
TGCAGTGCGAGGCCTAGCGGGGGCCCCTACGAGCAGTACTTC
CSARPSGGPYEQYF
>NA|TRBJ2-7|TRBV11-2|TRBD1
TGTGCCAGCACCCAAGTAGGGACAGGGGTCTACGAGCAGTACTTC
CASTQVGTGVYEQYF
>NA|TRBJ1-1|TRBV20-1|NA
TGCTATGCTTGGGAGAACACTGAAGCTTTCTTT
CYAWENTEAFF
>NA|TRBJ2-4|TRBV9|TRBD2
TGTGCCAGCACCGGGACTAGCGGCATTCAGTACTTC
CASTGTSGIQYF
>many|TRBJ1-1|TRBV7-9|NA
TGTGCCAGCAGGCTCACAGGGCCCACTGAAGCTTTCTTT
CASRLTGPTEAFF
>NA|TRBJ2-2|TRBV29-1|TRBD2
TGCAGCGTCGCGATCAGCGGGGGCGCCGGGGAGCTGTTTTTT
CSVAISGGAGELFF
>NA|TRBJ2-2|TRBV7-2|NA
TGTGCCAGCAGCTTAGCGGGGTGGCAGGGCTACACCGGGGAGCTGTTTTTT
CASSLAGWQGYTGELFF
>NA|TRBJ1-4|TRBV5-6|NA
TGTGCCAGCAGCTCCGAAGGGGAAACGTATAATGAAAAACTGTTTTTT
CASSSEGETYNEKLFF
>NA|TRBJ2-3|TRBV9|TRBD2
TGTGCCAGCAGCGGAGCTAGCGGGGGAGGCACAGATACGCAGTATTTT
CASSGASGGGTDTQYF
>NA|TRBJ2-5|TRBV9|NA
TGTGCCAGCAGCGTAGGGACCACCCATCAAGAGACCCAGTACTTC
CASSVGTTHQETQYF
>NA|TRBJ2-3|TRBV20-1|NA
TGCAGTGCTAGGGGTAGGGGGGCCACAGATACGCAGTATTTT
CSARGRGATDTQYF